The 25 T cell receptor beta chains below were found in one sample sequenced in a study of vaccination effects on CD4 cells after COVID-19. Viral peptide pool expansion of antigen-specific CD4+ T cells preceded sequencing in the ViraFEST assay. Having been cultured for less than 13 days, the cells underwent CD4+ T cell isolation. People in the vaccine group had not been infected with SARS-CoV-2 before, and their nucleocapsid antibodies were negative. No antigens are known for them. Assay: immunoSEQ multiplex PCR; the TCRdb copy retains only in-frame clones and omits some. There are 70,000 to 75,000 clones in the sample; around three quarters occur only once, and over 4% lies in the top ten. This sample comprised CD4+ T cells from PBMCs cultured with HCoV-OC43 spike peptides, obtained before COVID-19 vaccination. Subset specified: HCoV-OC43 spike overlapping peptide pool stimulation. These receptors were collected from a human donor who received a COVID-19 vaccine.

The table lists this clone with a count of one. The V call is TRBV19, the J call TRBJ2-3; maybe TRBD1 (6 bases). Trimming pared 5 bases from V and 3 bases from J, leaving 18 bases between. The CDR3 consists of 16 residues. Germline CDR1 and CDR2: LNHDA and SQIVND (reference sequence). The CDR3, as DNA: TGTGCCAGTAGTCCTTTAGACAGGTTTGGGACAGATACGCAGTATTTT. This translates into CASSPLDRFGTDTQYF. The full variable domain, completed using reference TRBV19 and TRBJ2-3, is DGGITQSPKYLFRKEGQNVTLSCEQNLNHDAMYWYRQDPGQGLRLIYYSQIVNDFQKGDIAEGYSVSREKKESFPLTVTSAQKNPTAFYLCASSPLDRFGTDTQYFGPGTRLTVL.

This clone was seen only once. The rearrangement joins TRBV12-3 or TRBV12-4 to TRBJ1-1; possible D gene TRBD1, 5 bases. The V and J ends lost 7 bases and 4 bases respectively, with 13 bases between them. The CDR3 is 13 residues long. This CDR3 reads CASILRGGTEAFF. Here the CDR3 DNA reads TGTGCCAGCATCCTTCGCGGGGGCACTGAAGCTTTCTTT.

The gene calls are TRBV5-1 and TRBJ1-1; TRBD1 might be the D (6 bases). This CDR3 has 15 residues. V was shortened by 3 bases and J by 0 bases, with 12 bases between the two germline ends. The germline V gene has CDR1 SGHRS and CDR2 YFSETQ. DNA of the CDR3: TGCGCCAGCAGCTACGACGGACAGATGAACACTGAAGCTTTCTTT. Protein sequence: CASSYDGQMNTEAFF.

The chain uses TRBV5-4 and TRBJ2-7, with 11 positions matching TRBD2. The germline gives CDR1 SGHNT, CDR2 YYREEE (reference sequence). V gave up 3 bases and J gave up 7 bases; unmatched junction bases: 12. This CDR3 spans 16 amino acids. Here the CDR3 reads CASSYSSGGSLGEQYV. In nucleotides, the CDR3 is TGTGCCAGCAGCTACTCTAGCGGGGGGTCCCTAGGGGAGCAGTACGTC.

The chain links TRBV5-1 to TRBJ1-1; 9 positions agree with TRBD1. The length of the CDR3 is 16 residues. V trimming: 4 bases; J trimming: 6 bases; junction bases outside the gene matches: 13. Germline values: CDR1 SGHRS, CDR2 YFSETQ. This CDR3 is CASSQSPGQGIAEAFF. As DNA, the CDR3 is TGCGCCAGCAGCCAAAGCCCGGGACAGGGAATCGCTGAAGCTTTCTTT.

The chain employs TRBV5-1 and TRBJ1-2; no clear D. Trimming took off 0 bases at V and 3 bases at J, with 12 bases between the two ends. Germline CDR1 reads SGHRS; CDR2 reads YFSETQ. CDR3 size: 15 residues. The CDR3 loop is CASSLGGGGDYGYTF. For the CDR3, the DNA is TGCGCCAGCAGCTTGGGTGGAGGTGGCGACTATGGCTACACCTTC.

This clone was detected only a few times. The J gene is TRBJ2-1, the V gene TRBV24-1; the D gene is possibly TRBD1 (6 bases). This CDR3 is 13 amino acids long. Germline-derived CDR1 and CDR2 are KGHDR and SFDVKD. Trimming took 10 bases from V and 0 from J, leaving 9 bases between them. The CDR3 is CATQGSSYNEQFF. CDR3 DNA: TGTGCCACTCAGGGGAGCTCCTACAATGAGCAGTTCTTC.

This clone has a handful of counts. The chain recombines TRBV10-1 with TRBJ1-6; D perhaps matches TRBD1 (6 bases). From germline, CDR1 is WNHNN and CDR2 SYGVQD (reference sequence). CDR3 length: 13 residues. V was cut by 5 bases and J by 8 bases, with 10 bases left in between. The CDR3 DNA follows: TGCGCCAGCAGTCGACAGGCGGATTCACCCCTCCACTTT. Its translation is CASSRQADSPLHF.

This clone appeared a few times. The chain combines TRBV19 with TRBJ2-1, with D maybe TRBD2 (6 bases). CDR3 length: 14 residues. V dropped 5 bases and J dropped 7 bases, with 15 bases sitting between them. Looked up from germline, CDR1 is LNHDA and CDR2 is SQIVND (reference sequence). The CDR3 reads CASSVDGGYNEQFF. CDR3 coding DNA: TGTGCCAGTAGTGTGGACGGAGGGTATAATGAGCAGTTCTTC.

A single count supports this clone. The chain combines TRBV19 with TRBJ2-1; D perhaps matches TRBD1 (6 bases). CDR1 is LNHDA and CDR2 is SQIVND in the germline V gene (reference sequence). The CDR3 has 15 amino acids. Trimming shortened V by 1 base and J by 1 base, and 8 bases separated the two germline ends. CDR3 nucleotide sequence: TGTGCCAGTAGTATAGCGACAGGTTCCTACAATGAGCAGTTCTTC. This translates into CASSIATGSYNEQFF.

The count of this clone is one. J is TRBJ1-2 and V is TRBV18; D is perhaps TRBD1 (5 bases). Germline V lookup: CDR1 KGHSH, CDR2 LQKENI. Trimming stripped 5 bases from V and 4 bases from J, with 26 bases between. The length of the CDR3 is 18 residues. The DNA of the CDR3 is TGTGCCAGCTCAACCGGGGCCAAGGGGCCTTACTCATTCTATGGCTACACCTTC. It is translated as CASSTGAKGPYSFYGYTF.

This clone has a handful of counts. The chain links TRBV5-1 to TRBJ1-1; weak D call: TRBD1 (5 bases). Germline lookup yields CDR1 SGHRS and CDR2 YFSETQ. V gave up 0 bases and J gave up 1 base, with 10 bases separating them. The CDR3 totals 15 residues. CDR3 in amino acids: CASSLAVQGNTEAFF. DNA of the CDR3: TGCGCCAGCAGCTTGGCCGTCCAGGGGAACACTGAAGCTTTCTTT.

The chain couples TRBV5-1 to TRBJ2-3, with D tentatively TRBD2 (6 bases). The CDR3 covers 14 residues. V lost 4 bases and J 2 bases, leaving 11 bases between the germline ends. CDR1 and CDR2 from the germline V gene are SGHRS and YFSETQ. CDR3 sequence (DNA): TGCGCCAGCAGCATCTCGGGACTCACAGATACGCAGTATTTT. Protein sequence: CASSISGLTDTQYF. The whole variable domain, filled in from reference TRBV5-1 and TRBJ2-3, reads KAGVTQTPRYLIKTRGQQVTLSCSPISGHRSVSWYQQTPGQGLQFLFEYFSETQRNKGNFPGRFSGRQFSNSRSEMNVSTLELGDSALYLCASSISGLTDTQYFGPGTRLTVL.

The V call is TRBV10-3, the J call TRBJ1-6; no clear D gene. Germline CDR1 and CDR2: ENHRY and SYGVKD. V dropped 6 bases and J dropped 2 bases, with 8 bases sitting between them. The CDR3 has 14 residues. The CDR3 DNA reads as TGTGCCATCAGGGAGACAACCTATAATTCACCCCTCCACTTT. Protein product: CAIRETTYNSPLHF.

The chain links TRBV27 to TRBJ1-6; no clear D gene. The CDR3 has 14 residues. V was cut by 2 bases and J by 7 bases, with 9 bases left in between. Germline CDR1 MNHEY, CDR2 SMNVEV (reference sequence). For the CDR3, the DNA is TGTGCCAGCAGTTTAGGCGCAGCCAATTCACCCCTCCACTTT. This codes for CASSLGAANSPLHF.

This chain connects TRBV2 to TRBJ2-5, with a tentative D call TRBD1 (5 bases). The CDR3 runs to 12 residues. Germline CDR1 SNHLY, CDR2 FYNNEI. Trimming removed 6 bases from V and 4 bases from J, with 9 bases in between. The CDR3: CASSRRVETQYF. The CDR3 DNA sequence: TGTGCCAGCAGCCGCAGGGTAGAGACCCAGTACTTC.

The chain joins TRBV5-1 to TRBJ1-2; 7 nucleotides match TRBD1. Trimming removed 0 bases from V and 4 bases from J; junction bases left unmatched: 6. Germline CDR1 and CDR2: SGHRS and YFSETQ. The CDR3 totals 15 residues. CDR3 protein: CASSLDQGGPYGYTF. The DNA for the CDR3 is TGCGCCAGCAGCTTGGACCAGGGGGGACCCTATGGCTACACCTTC. The full variable domain, rest sourced from reference TRBV5-1 and TRBJ1-2, is KAGVTQTPRYLIKTRGQQVTLSCSPISGHRSVSWYQQTPGQGLQFLFEYFSETQRNKGNFPGRFSGRQFSNSRSEMNVSTLELGDSALYLCASSLDQGGPYGYTFGSGTRLTVV.

The gene calls are TRBV2 and TRBJ1-1; 7 bases fit TRBD1. V lost 7 bases, J lost 5 bases, and 7 bases stayed unmatched. Looked up from germline, CDR1 is SNHLY and CDR2 is FYNNEI. The CDR3 covers 13 residues. As DNA, the CDR3 is TGTGCCAGCACCACAGGGGCCAAAACTGAAGCTTTCTTT. It yields the protein CASTTGAKTEAFF.

CDR3 region: CASSRSGTGVYEQYV. As DNA, the CDR3 is TGCGCCAGCAGCCGGTCCGGGACAGGGGTCTACGAGCAGTACGTC. The chain has TRBV4-1 and TRBJ2-7; 10 nucleotides align to TRBD1. After removal of 4 bases from V and 3 bases from J, the junction contained 6 bases not matched to a gene. Germline CDR1 MGHRA, CDR2 YSYEKL. The CDR3 runs to 15 residues.

The chain uses TRBV7-9 and TRBJ1-5, with 7 positions matching TRBD1. The junction had 7 bases not matched to a gene; V was cut back by 5 bases and J by 3 bases. CDR1 is SEHNR, CDR2 FQNEAQ, per germline (reference sequence). This CDR3 has 15 residues. The CDR3 nucleotides read TGTGCCAGCAGCACGTCGGGACAGCTCAATCAGCCCCAGCATTTT. The encoded protein is CASSTSGQLNQPQHF.

In its sample, this clone was seen a few times. V is TRBV6-6 and J is TRBJ2-7; tentative D call: TRBD1 (6 bases). V was trimmed by 6 bases and J by 4 bases, leaving 19 bases between them. Germline CDR1 and CDR2: MNHNY and SVGAGI (reference sequence). CDR3 length equals 15 residues. The chain's CDR3 is CASSLFGQSKYEQYV. DNA of the CDR3: TGTGCCAGCAGCCTTTTTGGACAGTCCAAGTACGAGCAGTACGTC.

The chain recombines TRBV6-5 with TRBJ1-2; no definite D call. The CDR3 totals 14 residues. Germline values: CDR1 MNHEY, CDR2 SVGAGI. The V and J ends lost 0 bases and 2 bases respectively, with 7 bases between them. The CDR3: CASSYSGGNYGYTF. As DNA, the CDR3 is TGTGCCAGCAGTTACTCGGGAGGGAACTATGGCTACACCTTC.

The chain is built from TRBV19 and TRBJ2-3; 7 nucleotides align to TRBD1. V was pared by 5 bases and J by 3 bases, with 8 bases of the junction left unmatched. The germline gives CDR1 LNHDA, CDR2 SQIVND (reference sequence). The CDR3 has 15 amino acids. CDR3 loop: CASSPDRVRTDTQYF. CDR3 in DNA: TGTGCCAGTAGTCCAGACAGGGTCAGAACAGATACGCAGTATTTT.

The J gene is TRBJ2-2, the V gene TRBV12-2; whether TRBD2, the table's D call, matches the DNA was not checked. TRBV12-2 is shown as a pseudogene. The CDR3 length is 17 residues. The CDR3 region is CASRFFLLRGDTGELFF. DNA of the CDR3: TGTGCAAGTCGCTTCTTCCTACTGCGGGGGGACACCGGGGAGCTGTTTTTT.

The chain joins TRBV13 to TRBJ1-2; D is ambiguous. The CDR3 loop spans 15 amino acids. Germline CDR1 reads PRHDT; CDR2 reads FYEKMQ (reference sequence). V dropped 5 bases and J dropped 0 bases, with 13 bases sitting between them. The CDR3 DNA reads as TGTGCCAGCAGCACCCCTTCGAGAGCTAACTATGGCTACACCTTC. It yields the protein CASSTPSRANYGYTF.